This TCR beta chain was identified in a study of control samples from healthy donors and cancer patients. Germline assignment: CDR1 SQVTM and CDR2 ANQGSEA. V was clipped by 7 bases and J by 4 bases, with 17 bases between them. The CDR3 length is 14 residues. Profiling relied on immunoSEQ multiplex PCR, and the TCRdb table lists in-frame clones only, not all of them. The profile covers about 96,000 clones, with 85% to 95% appearing a single time and over 8% taken by the ten largest. The sample consisted of blood. The sequence was obtained from a young man in good health. The chain carries TRBV29-1 and TRBJ1-5; D unclear. As DNA, the CDR3 is TGCAGCGCTCTTATGGGAAATCGGAATCAGCCCCAGCATTTT. Protein product: CSALMGNRNQPQHF.